This is a list of T cell receptor beta chains from one sample in a study of OX40 agonist ivuxolimab in advanced cancers. Data came from immunoSEQ multiplex PCR; TCRdb stores just in-frame clones and leaves some out. The sample carries 35,000 to 40,000 clones, approximately 80% recorded once. Source: CD4+ or CD8+ T cells sorted from blood, taken in a trial of the OX40 agonist ivuxolimab. These receptors came from an adult with an advanced solid tumor such as melanoma, head and neck, liver or kidney cancer. The conserved cysteine and the conserved F or W are not part of the CDR3 here. Clone size is stated in some rows and not others, as once, few, many or a class when expanded.

>TRBJ1-4|NA|TRBV19
ASTFRGQQDEKLF
>TRBJ2-2|NA|TRBV10-1
ASSNPGQGTGELF
>TRBJ2-2|NA|TRBV6-6
ASSQRPTGELF
>TRBJ2-7|few|TRBV9
ASSVGDTYEQY
>TRBJ1-5|NA|TRBV9
ASSSTGTEKH
>TRBJ1-2|few|TRBV6-1
ASSGGTGGVYT
>TRBJ1-6|few|TRBV5-1
ASSDADLRSSPLH
>TRBJ1-5|once|TRBV10-2
ASNQGTHQPQH
>TRBJ1-1|many|TRBV27
ASSLGAETEAF
>TRBJ1-1|NA|TRBV7-2
ASSFTPAVHTEAF
>NA|NA|TRBV5-1
ASSWADREVYEQY
>TRBJ1-2|NA|TRBV18
ASSPGGAGTGLNYGYT
>TRBJ1-2|NA|TRBV14
ASSGTVANYGYT
>TRBJ2-1|NA|TRBV2
ASSEVAGGQF
>TRBJ1-4|NA|TRBV5-1
ASSLGQGAQVKLF
>TRBJ2-5|NA|TRBV7-9
ASSSGETQY
>TRBJ1-2|NA|TRBV5-1
ASSNDGTDYGYT
>TRBJ1-1|many|TRBV7-9
ASSFPSDRRGEAF
>TRBJ2-5|NA|TRBV18
ASSTSLQETQY
>TRBJ1-2|NA|TRBV7-2
ASSLAQGKGYT
>TRBJ2-2|NA|TRBV11-2
ASSLDLSGTGELF
>TRBJ2-5|NA|TRBV19
ASTRGRGETQY
>TRBJ2-7|NA|TRBV5-6
ASSMGGSYEQY
>TRBJ2-2|once|TRBV5-1
ASRLAGGNTGELF
>TRBJ1-2|NA|TRBV9
ASSVGTGASYGYT
>TRBJ2-7|NA|TRBV5-6
ASSRYPGTGSYEQY
>TRBJ1-5|NA|TRBV7-9
ASSLLVVDSNQPQH
>TRBJ1-2|NA|TRBV30
AWSPSGVGYT
>TRBJ1-6|NA|TRBV18
ASSHRQGADSPLH
>TRBJ2-7|few|TRBV7-6
ASSLAAGQPVYEQY
>TRBJ2-1|NA|TRBV2
ASSWTSGVNEQF
>TRBJ1-1|few|TRBV9
ASSGRDDLMNTEAF
>TRBJ2-7|NA|TRBV30
ACITGHLYEQY
>TRBJ1-5|NA|TRBV5-1
ASSLVGDRNQPQH
>TRBJ1-1|NA|TRBV7-8
ASSLAHTQNTEAF
>TRBJ1-2|NA|TRBV4-1
ASSHPTASNYGYT
>TRBJ1-1|once|TRBV29-1
SVDRNTEAF
>TRBJ2-7|NA|TRBV29-1
SVEGQYEQY
>TRBJ2-1|NA|TRBV9
ASSVELGISYNEQF
>TRBJ2-3|NA|TRBV6-1
ASRGHKSSTDTQY
>TRBJ1-5|NA|TRBV28
ASAVHPGNQPQH
>TRBJ1-1|NA|TRBV6-6
ASSLQGLAF
>TRBJ2-3|NA|TRBV5-1
ASSLAGGTSKDTQY
>TRBJ1-6|NA|TRBV5-1
ASSLGTGNSNSSPLH
>TRBJ1-4|few|TRBV21-1
ASSTKFPGQQEKLF